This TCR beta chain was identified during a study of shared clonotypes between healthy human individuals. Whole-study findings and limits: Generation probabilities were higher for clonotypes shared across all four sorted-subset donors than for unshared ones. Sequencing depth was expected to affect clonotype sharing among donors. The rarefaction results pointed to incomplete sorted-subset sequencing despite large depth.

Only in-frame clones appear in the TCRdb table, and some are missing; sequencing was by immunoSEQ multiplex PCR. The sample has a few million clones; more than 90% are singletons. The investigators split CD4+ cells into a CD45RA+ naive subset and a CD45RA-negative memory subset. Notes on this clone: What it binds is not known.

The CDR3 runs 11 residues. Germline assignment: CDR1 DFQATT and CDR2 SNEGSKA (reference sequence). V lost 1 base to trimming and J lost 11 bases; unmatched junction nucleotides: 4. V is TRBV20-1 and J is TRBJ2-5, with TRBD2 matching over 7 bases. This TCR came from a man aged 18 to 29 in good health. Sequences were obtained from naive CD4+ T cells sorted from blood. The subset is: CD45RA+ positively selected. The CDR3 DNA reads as TGCAGTGCTAGAGGTTCGGGGGGTCAGTACTTC. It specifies CSARGSGGQYF.